This TCR beta chain appears in the sequencing data of a study of blood T cell repertoires in COVID-19. Study summary: Italy, Spain and the United States were the sources of the convalescent and acute COVID-19 samples. The cDNA or gDNA used as material had been derived from T cells, B-cell-depleted T cells, or PBMCs.

CDR3 length equals 12 residues. Trimming stripped 10 bases from V and 1 base from J, with 7 bases between. Germline CDR1 and CDR2: LNHDA and SQIVND (reference sequence). Methods used by the authors: Amplification of reference gene primers was used by the study to estimate nucleated cell counts. Data came from immunoSEQ multiplex PCR; TCRdb stores just in-frame clones and leaves some out. V, J and clone size reflect that table, while D and trimming were determined from the DNA. The data show 100,000 to 150,000 clones, approximately 89% seen once. Sample: peripheral blood. V and J are TRBV19 and TRBJ2-2; possibly TRBD1 for D (5 bases). The clonotype was recovered from a man in his forties or fifties with acute or convalescent COVID-19. CDR3 loop: CATGQNTGELFF. CDR3 DNA: TGTGCCACCGGACAGAACACCGGGGAGCTGTTTTTT.